The rows below give T cell receptor beta chains drawn from one sample of a study of CD8 T cells in Susac syndrome. In TCRdb, the immunoSEQ multiplex PCR reads were re-called with MiXCR into one record per CDR3 protein. The sample has approximately 110,000 distinct CDR3 sequences; 80% to 95% are singletons. Input material: CD8+ T cells from PBMCs. The receptor source for this set is a human donor with multiple sclerosis. CDR3s include the opening cysteine and the closing phenylalanine or tryptophan.

j_call,v_call,cdr3_aa
TRBJ2-5,TRBV12-3/TRBV12-4,CASSLVGPQYF
TRBJ2-4,TRBV4-1,CASSQGGYLAKNIQYF
TRBJ2-2,TRBV5-1,CASGHPLAGGDTGELFF
TRBJ2-6,TRBV20-1,CSASPEPYGANVLTF
TRBJ2-7,TRBV3-1,CASSQAPGYSYEQYF
TRBJ1-1,TRBV4-1,CASSPRGGYTEAFF
TRBJ2-7,TRBV5-1,CASSLEVVRDEQYF
TRBJ2-3,TRBV13,CASSLSTSGPLDTQYF
TRBJ1-1,TRBV6-5,CASSYGATEAFF
TRBJ1-5,TRBV4-1,CASSQDLGRGSNQPQHF
TRBJ2-7,TRBV7-2,CASSLVLAGGYEQYF
TRBJ1-1,TRBV7-8,CASSQTGRNTEAFF
TRBJ2-2,TRBV29-1,CSVAQVQDKPTNTGELFF
TRBJ2-2,TRBV20-1,CSASPIQGSGTGELFF
TRBJ1-1,TRBV29-1,CSVVVGEAFF
TRBJ1-1,TRBV27,CASSTQDALTEAFF
TRBJ2-5,TRBV6-6,CASSPGKLETQYF
TRBJ1-6,TRBV4-1,CASSQPELGAGSPLHF
TRBJ2-5,TRBV5-1,CASSLVGGEEETQYF
TRBJ2-7,TRBV11-2,CASSEGVFRDEQYF